This T cell receptor beta chain was obtained from a study of blood T cell repertoires in COVID-19. At the level of the study: Samples taken during acute and convalescent COVID-19 were collected in the United States, Italy and Spain. T cells, B-cell-depleted T cells, or PBMCs supplied cDNA or gDNA.

Per the original methods: Reference gene primers were amplified, and this amplification served to estimate nucleated cell counts. TCRdb's copy holds only in-frame clones and misses some; the assay was immunoSEQ multiplex PCR. The D gene and trimming were derived from the DNA, and the V and J assignments and clone size from that table. Of more than 250,000 clones in the sample, 65% to 85% were seen once. Germline CDR1 reads MNHEY; CDR2 reads SVGAGI. This CDR3 region has 12 residues. V was pared by 5 bases and J by 5 bases, with 9 bases between. V is TRBV6-5 and J is TRBJ2-5, with D unresolved. Sample: peripheral blood. This TCR came from a woman between 50 and 59 years old with acute or convalescent COVID-19. This chain's CDR3 is CASSRTRETQYF. The CDR3 DNA reads TGTGCCAGCAGTCGTACCCGGGAGACCCAGTACTTC.